This T cell receptor beta chain comes out of a study of identical twins' blood T cells. Study-level results: Top TCRbeta clonotypes were shared more with twin than unrelated donors.

In the original analysis: Per-library CDR3 reads ranged 2.2 to 3.6 million; clonotypes, ~100,000 to ~550,000. MiXCR, run by TCRdb on the 5' RACE reads, gives a single entry per CDR3 protein. The V and J calls reflect TCRdb's pipeline rather than the authors' work. The sample consists of around 380,000 distinct CDR3 sequences, about 28% of them appearing once. This clonotype was seen a few times. What it binds is unknown. Sequencing was performed on PBMCs. This receptor was identified in a woman aged 18-50 years in good health.

CDR3: CAIRAGGTYEQYF. CDR3 bases: TGTGCCATCAGAGCGGGAGGAACCTACGAGCAGTACTTC. V is TRBV10-3 and J is TRBJ2-7; TRBD2 agrees at 9 bases. Germline values: CDR1 ENHRY, CDR2 SYGVKD. This CDR3 is built from 13 residues. V lost 6 bases and J lost 2; bases outside the gene matches: 2.